A single sample gave rise to the 22 T cell receptor beta chains below, sequenced in a study of blood T cell repertoires in COVID-19. Here immunoSEQ multiplex PCR was the method, and the copy in TCRdb shows in-frame clones only, minus some. The data contain under 300,000 clones, around 85% of them singletons. The sample taken for sequencing was peripheral blood. These TCRs come from a woman in her 40s with active or convalescent COVID-19.

The rearrangement uses TRBV28 and TRBJ1-6, with D uncertain. Germline V CDR1 and CDR2: MDHEN, SYDVKM. Trimming pared 5 bases from V and 3 bases from J, leaving 11 bases between. The CDR3 is 15 residues long. The CDR3 nucleotides read TGTGCCAGCAGTCTCCGATTAGTCTATAATTCACCCCTCCACTTT. This translates into CASSLRLVYNSPLHF.

This clone occurred a few times. The chain recombines TRBV5-4 with TRBJ2-1, with TRBD2 identical over 12 bases. V dropped 0 bases and J dropped 10; count of bases not matched to a gene: 5. CDR3 length equals 15 residues. Per germline, CDR1 SGHNT and CDR2 YYREEE (reference sequence). CDR3 protein: CASSLEGLAGGEQFF. CDR3 in DNA: TGTGCCAGCAGCTTGGAAGGCCTAGCGGGGGGGGAGCAGTTCTTC.

The chain recombines TRBV5-6 with TRBJ1-3, with 7 bases matching TRBD1. This CDR3 region has 13 residues. Germline V CDR1 and CDR2: SGHDT, YYEEEE. V lost 4 bases and J lost 4; bases outside the gene matches: 2. As DNA, the CDR3 is TGTGCCAGCAGCCGGGGACAGGGAAACACCATATATTTT. Its protein is CASSRGQGNTIYF.

The rearrangement uses TRBV19 and TRBJ2-3; TRBD1 matches at 9 bases. The CDR3 has 17 residues. Germline lookup yields CDR1 LNHDA and CDR2 SQIVND (reference sequence). Trimming cost V 3 bases and J 5 bases; bases outside gene matches: 12. CDR3 sequence: CASSMLVRTGVGDTQYF. The CDR3 DNA sequence: TGTGCCAGTAGTATGCTAGTGCGGACAGGGGTTGGAGATACGCAGTATTTT.

This clone was counted ten times or more. This rearrangement joins TRBV5-4 to TRBJ2-5; 10 positions agree with TRBD2. V lost 4 bases and J lost 2; bases outside the gene matches: 5. The CDR3 length is 15 residues. Per germline, CDR1 SGHNT and CDR2 YYREEE (reference sequence). CDR3 residues: CASSPSSGGQETQYF. DNA of the CDR3: TGTGCCAGCAGCCCCTCTAGCGGGGGACAAGAGACCCAGTACTTC.

This clone was counted a single time. This rearrangement joins TRBV5-1 to TRBJ2-7, with 7 bases identical to TRBD1. Germline CDR1 is SGHRS and CDR2 is YFSETQ. Losses at the gene ends were 2 bases for V and 0 bases for J; bases not matched to a gene: 11. This CDR3 has 17 amino acids. The CDR3 nucleotides read TGCGCCAGCAGCTTAACGTACGTAGGACAGGCCTCCTACGAGCAGTACTTC. Translating gives CASSLTYVGQASYEQYF.

The CDR3: CAWGYRDSYTGELFF. CDR3 nucleotides: TGTGCCTGGGGTTACCGGGACAGCTACACCGGGGAGCTGTTTTTT. The rearrangement joins TRBV30 to TRBJ2-2; TRBD1 matches at 7 bases. The trim removed 5 bases at V and 3 bases at J, leaving 9 bases unmatched. The germline gives CDR1 GTSNPN, CDR2 SVGIG (reference sequence). The CDR3 consists of 15 residues.

The chain joins TRBV5-1 to TRBJ2-3; the match to TRBD2 covers 10 bases. The CDR3 sequence is 15 residues long. V shed 0 bases, J shed 6 bases, and the junction held 4 bases outside the gene matches. The germline gives CDR1 SGHRS, CDR2 YFSETQ. The CDR3 DNA is TGCGCCAGCAGCTTGGCACTAGCGGGATTGGATACGCAGTATTTT. This sequence encodes CASSLALAGLDTQYF.

This clone was detected only a few times. This chain joins TRBV6-4 and TRBJ1-6, with 9 bases lining up with TRBD1. The CDR3 has 15 residues. V gave up 5 bases and J gave up 7 bases; unmatched junction bases: 6. Germline V gene data show CDR1 as MRHNA and CDR2 as SNTAGT. CDR3 in DNA: TGTGCCAGCAGTCTGGACAGGGGTGGCAATTCACCCCTCCACTTT. This encodes CASSLDRGGNSPLHF.

The V gene is TRBV29-1, the J gene TRBJ2-3; the D is unclear. Trimming removed 4 bases at V and 5 bases at J, with 16 bases between. There are 14 residues in the CDR3. Germline CDR1 reads SQVTM; CDR2 reads ANQGSEA. In nucleotides, the CDR3 is TGCAGCGTTGGAGTGGTCCTATCCGGAGATACGCAGTATTTT. Residues: CSVGVVLSGDTQYF.

This clone was detected once. J is TRBJ2-7 and V is TRBV7-3; 9 positions agree with TRBD1. V dropped 5 bases and J dropped 5; count of bases not matched to a gene: 7. Germline CDR1 SGHTA, CDR2 FQGTGA. This CDR3 is 14 amino acids long. CDR3 region: CASSTGTGSNEQYV. CDR3 nucleotides: TGTGCCAGCAGCACCGGGACAGGGAGTAACGAGCAGTACGTC.

The chain recombines TRBV5-1 with TRBJ2-5; D uncertain. CDR3 size: 13 residues. Trimming took off 7 bases at V and 5 bases at J, with 15 bases between the two ends. CDR1 and CDR2 from the germline V gene are SGHRS and YFSETQ. CDR3 residues: CASGSSHVETQYF. The DNA for the CDR3 is TGCGCCAGCGGGTCTAGTCACGTCGAGACCCAGTACTTC. Variable domain in full (rest from reference TRBV5-1 and TRBJ2-5): KAGVTQTPRYLIKTRGQQVTLSCSPISGHRSVSWYQQTPGQGLQFLFEYFSETQRNKGNFPGRFSGRQFSNSRSEMNVSTLELGDSALYLCASGSSHVETQYFGPGTRLLVL.

V gene TRBV11-2 combines with J gene TRBJ2-7, with D hard to call. Trimming took 0 bases from V and 0 from J, leaving 9 bases between them. This CDR3 contains 15 residues. CDR1 is SGHAT, CDR2 FQNNGV, per germline. The CDR3 reads CASSLDGGTSYEQYF. DNA for the CDR3: TGTGCCAGCAGCTTAGACGGCGGCACCTCCTACGAGCAGTACTTC.

This rearrangement joins TRBV7-2 to TRBJ1-1, with 7 bases fitting TRBD1. CDR1 SGHTA and CDR2 FQGNSA come from the germline V gene. The V gene end was trimmed by 5 bases and the J gene end by 4 bases; junction bases not matched to a gene: 7. CDR3 length: 14 residues. In DNA form, the CDR3 reads TGTGCCAGCAGCGCCATCAGGGGGGCCACTGAAGCTTTCTTT. This gives the protein CASSAIRGATEAFF.

Points on this clone: Additional DNA sequences in this sample encode the identical CDR3. CDR3 bases: TGTGCCAGCTCTTTACAGGGTGATCAGCCCCAGCATTTT. As protein: CASSLQGDQPQHF. V is TRBV3-1 (or the pseudogene TRBV3-2) and J is TRBJ1-5; TRBD1 is a possible D gene (6 bases). V dropped 8 bases and J dropped 5 bases, with 13 bases sitting between them. Germline CDR1 reads LGHDT; CDR2 reads YNNKEL (reference sequence). The CDR3 extends over 13 amino acids.

J is TRBJ2-7 and V is TRBV6-2 or TRBV6-3; D is unclear. V was trimmed by 2 bases and J by 1 base, leaving 9 bases between them. The germline V gene has CDR1 MNHEY and CDR2 SVGEGT. The CDR3 runs to 14 residues. CDR3: CASSYSPVSYEQYV. The CDR3 nucleotides are TGTGCCAGCAGTTACAGCCCCGTGTCCTACGAGCAGTACGTC.

The rearrangement links TRBV7-2 to TRBJ1-2; TRBD1 might be the D (5 bases). V was cut by 1 base and J by 4 bases, with 7 bases left in between. This CDR3 is 13 amino acids long. CDR1 and CDR2 from the germline V gene are SGHTA and FQGNSA. Here the CDR3 DNA reads TGTGCCAGCAGCTTAGAGGGGATCTATGGCTACACCTTC. The encoded protein is CASSLEGIYGYTF.

This clone was picked up one time. In the same sample, other DNA sequences code for this CDR3. The chain carries TRBV19 and TRBJ1-5; the match to TRBD1 covers 7 bases. Germline values: CDR1 LNHDA, CDR2 SQIVND (reference sequence). The CDR3 contains 14 residues. The V and J ends lost 4 bases and 2 bases, in that order; junction bases with no gene match: 2. CDR3 residues: CASSTGTGNQPQHF. DNA of the CDR3: TGTGCCAGTAGTACGGGGACAGGCAATCAGCCCCAGCATTTT.

The chain couples TRBV29-1 to TRBJ1-2; the match to TRBD1 covers 7 bases. In germline, CDR1 is SQVTM, CDR2 ANQGSEA. The CDR3 runs 10 residues. J lost 7 bases, V lost 7 bases, and 3 bases had no gene match. In DNA form, the CDR3 reads TGCAGCGGCTCAGGGGGTGGCTACACCTTC. Translating gives CSGSGGGYTF.

The gene calls are TRBV10-3 and TRBJ1-5; D possibly corresponds to TRBD1 (6 bases). Germline CDR1 ENHRY, CDR2 SYGVKD. The V end was cut by 6 bases, the J end by 7 bases, with 13 bases between. The CDR3 sequence is 13 residues long. This CDR3 reads CAIRSGDKQPQHF. The CDR3 DNA reads TGTGCCATCAGATCAGGGGACAAGCAGCCCCAGCATTTT.

The chain couples TRBV3-1 (or the pseudogene TRBV3-2) to TRBJ2-7; maybe TRBD2 (5 bases). The germline gives CDR1 LGHDT, CDR2 YNNKEL (reference sequence). The V end lost 3 bases, the J end lost 6 bases, and 15 bases lay between the germline ends. The CDR3 length is 14 residues. The CDR3 loop reads CASSHRSGSGEQYF. The DNA for the CDR3 is TGTGCCAGCAGCCATCGTTCGGGGTCGGGCGAGCAGTACTTC.

The chain employs TRBV11-3 and TRBJ2-1; maybe TRBD1 (5 bases). Trimming pared 0 bases from V and 7 bases from J, leaving 10 bases between. CDR1 and CDR2 from the germline V gene are SGHNT and YENEEA. This CDR3 has 14 residues. In nucleotides, the CDR3 is TGTGCCAGCAGCTTAGAACAGGCCTCTAATGAGCAGTTCTTC. Protein product: CASSLEQASNEQFF.